The clone carrying this TCR beta chain has more than one count but fewer than ten. The data are from a study of T-cell reconstitution after alpha-beta-depleted transplantation in children. As it was prepared, the TCRbeta library received unique molecular identifiers. MiXCR, run by TCRdb on the PCR reads, gives a single entry per CDR3 protein. The sample consists of some 200,000 distinct CDR3 sequences, more than 14% of them appearing once. The TCR comes from a human donor who donated a stem cell graft to a child with acute lymphoblastic leukemia. The sequencing used PBMCs from the stem cell graft donor, collected from the stem cell graft.

The CDR3 protein is CASTLEVTRSTDTQYF. The DNA of the CDR3 is TGTGCCAGTACCCTGGAGGTAACAAGAAGCACAGATACGCAGTATTTT. J is TRBJ2-3 and V is TRBV19; a weak D match, TRBD2 (5 bases). Germline values: CDR1 LNHDA, CDR2 SQIVND (reference sequence). The CDR3 sequence is 16 residues long. V was shortened by 7 bases and J by 0 bases, with 17 bases between the two germline ends.